One and the same sample provided the 28 T cell receptor beta chains below, sequenced in a study of T-cell reconstitution after alpha-beta-depleted transplantation in children. A TCRbeta library incorporating unique molecular identifiers was prepared. TCRdb re-derived calls from the PCR reads in MiXCR, one entry per CDR3 protein. The sample yields more than 75,000 distinct CDR3 sequences, 20% to 30% seen once. This sample comprised PBMCs, obtained before TCRalphabeta/CD19-depleted stem cell transplant. The source of these receptors is a boy under 10 years old with acute lymphoblastic leukemia, due to receive a stem cell transplant.

This clonotype occurred a few times. V usage is TRBV28 and J usage is TRBJ1-5; unclear D gene. Trimming left V 6 bases short and J 3 bases short, with 12 bases between. In germline, CDR1 is MDHEN, CDR2 SYDVKM. The CDR3 spans 14 residues. CDR3 DNA: TGTGCCAGCAGAGACCATAACGTCAATCAGCCCCAGCATTTT. This codes for CASRDHNVNQPQHF.

The chain joins TRBV20-1 to TRBJ1-6; D ambiguous. V lost 6 bases and J lost 2, with 8 bases in between. The CDR3 spans 13 residues. Per the germline V gene, CDR1 is DFQATT and CDR2 is SNEGSKA (reference sequence). The CDR3 coding sequence is TGCAGTGCCGCGCTGGCCTATAATTCACCCCTCCACTTT. It yields the protein CSAALAYNSPLHF.

The V gene is TRBV5-5, the J gene TRBJ1-1, with D uncertain. In germline, CDR1 is SGHKS, CDR2 YYEKEE (reference sequence). The ends were cut back, 3 bases at V and 3 bases at J, with 15 bases in the middle. The CDR3 has 15 residues. The CDR3 spells CASSSGADGYTEAFF. In nucleotides, the CDR3 is TGTGCCAGCAGCTCGGGTGCGGACGGATACACTGAAGCTTTCTTT.

This clonotype occurred a few times. The gene calls are TRBV20-1 and TRBJ2-3; D unresolved. Between the trimmed V and J ends, which lost 1 base and 3 bases, there was a span of 14 bases. The germline CDR1 and CDR2 sequences are DFQATT and SNEGSKA (reference sequence). The CDR3 is 15 residues long. The DNA for the CDR3 is TGCAGTGCTAGAGGCGGCGGAATGCGGACAGATACGCAGTATTTT. It encodes CSARGGGMRTDTQYF.

This clonotype turned up a few times. The rearrangement joins TRBV11-1 to TRBJ2-1; D is perhaps TRBD1 (5 bases). The V end was cut by 2 bases, the J end by 8 bases, with 19 bases between. The germline CDR1 and CDR2 sequences are SGHAT and FQDESV (reference sequence). CDR3 size: 16 residues. CDR3 sequence: CASSLTPDKVLDEQFF. For the CDR3, the DNA is TGTGCCAGCAGCTTAACCCCGGACAAAGTCCTTGATGAGCAGTTCTTC.

This clonotype was detected only a few times. The chain is built from TRBV7-3 and TRBJ2-1; 9 bases are a match to TRBD1. Germline CDR1 reads SGHTA; CDR2 reads FQGTGA. The CDR3 extends over 15 amino acids. The V and J ends lost 8 bases and 2 bases, in that order; junction bases with no gene match: 7. Here the CDR3 reads CASSTRDRAYNEQFF. Here the CDR3 DNA reads TGTGCCAGCTCTACCCGGGACAGGGCCTACAATGAGCAGTTCTTC.

The V and J genes are TRBV27 and TRBJ2-3; perhaps TRBD2 as D (5 bases). Trimming removed 3 bases at V and 4 bases at J, with 14 bases between. Per the germline V gene, CDR1 is MNHEY and CDR2 is SMNVEV (reference sequence). The CDR3 contains 15 residues. This CDR3 reads CASSFVGETPDTQYF. The DNA for the CDR3 is TGTGCCAGCAGTTTTGTCGGGGAGACTCCAGATACGCAGTATTTT.

The rearrangement links TRBV5-1 to TRBJ2-1, with a possible D match to TRBD1 (6 bases). This CDR3 region has 13 residues. V lost 1 base, J lost 8 bases, and 10 bases lay in between. Germline assignment: CDR1 SGHRS and CDR2 YFSETQ. The CDR3 DNA reads TGCGCCAGCAGCTTGCCACAGGGTCATGAGCAGTTCTTC. Translating gives CASSLPQGHEQFF.

This clonotype is classed as large. The V gene is TRBV9, the J gene TRBJ2-1; 10 bases map to TRBD2. The CDR3 runs to 16 residues. From germline, CDR1 is SGDLS and CDR2 YYNGEE. V trimming: 2 bases; J trimming: 3 bases; junction bases outside the gene matches: 5. Here the CDR3 reads CASSVGTSVVYNEQFF. The CDR3 region has the DNA TGTGCCAGCAGCGTCGGGACTAGCGTTGTCTACAATGAGCAGTTCTTC.

This clonotype was seen more than once but under ten times. DNA for the CDR3: TGTGCCATCAGTGAGATCCTTGGGACAGGGAGCACCTACGAGCAGTACTTC. Protein: CAISEILGTGSTYEQYF. The V call is TRBV10-3, the J call TRBJ2-7; 9 positions agree with TRBD1. Looked up from germline, CDR1 is ENHRY and CDR2 is SYGVKD. Unmatched junction bases numbered 10, after V lost 2 bases and J lost 2 bases. This CDR3 has 17 amino acids.

The CDR3 region is CASSQPTSGGAYGANVLTF. The CDR3, as DNA: TGTGCCAGCAGCCAACCAACTAGCGGAGGGGCTTATGGGGCCAACGTCCTGACTTTC. The V gene is TRBV3-1, the J gene TRBJ2-6, with TRBD2 matching over 8 bases. CDR1 is LGHDT and CDR2 is YNNKEL in the germline V gene (reference sequence). The ends lost 2 bases at V and 3 bases at J; junction bases unmatched: 12. This CDR3 has 19 residues. Full variable domain (rest looked up from reference TRBV3-1 and TRBJ2-6): DTAVSQTPKYLVTQMGNDKSIKCEQNLGHDTMYWYKQDSKKFLKIMFSYNNKELIINETVPNRFSPKSPDKAHLNLHINSLELGDSAVYFCASSQPTSGGAYGANVLTFGAGSRLTVL.

This clonotype was counted a few times. V and J are TRBV29-1 and TRBJ2-1; TRBD2 matches 7 bases. After removal of 8 bases from V and 4 bases from J, the junction contained 11 bases not matched to a gene. CDR1 SQVTM and CDR2 ANQGSEA come from the germline V gene. There are 14 residues in the CDR3. CDR3 coding DNA: TGCAGCCCTGTTCTAGCGGAGGTTTACAATGAGCAGTTCTTC. Translated: CSPVLAEVYNEQFF.

This clonotype was found a few times. The chain employs TRBV18 and TRBJ2-5; tentative D call: TRBD1 (6 bases). Germline CDR1 KGHSH, CDR2 LQKENI. With 8 bases removed from V and 1 base from J, the gap between germline ends came to 11 bases. The CDR3 runs 13 residues. CDR3 sequence reads: CASTRQAQETQYF. In DNA form, the CDR3 reads TGTGCCAGCACCCGACAGGCCCAAGAGACCCAGTACTTC. The full variable domain, with the rest looked up from reference TRBV18 and TRBJ2-5, is NAGVMQNPRHLVRRRGQEARLRCSPMKGHSHVYWYRQLPEEGLKFMVYLQKENIIDESGMPKERFSAEFPKEGPSILRIQQVVRGDSAAYFCASTRQAQETQYFGPGTRLLVL.

The chain joins TRBV20-1 to TRBJ1-1; the match to TRBD1 covers 8 bases. Germline V gene lookup returns CDR1 DFQATT and CDR2 SNEGSKA (reference sequence). The CDR3 contains 13 residues. Unmatched junction bases numbered 1, after V lost 3 bases and J lost 1 base. CDR3: CSASGTGNTEAFF. The CDR3 DNA sequence: TGCAGTGCTAGCGGGACAGGGAACACTGAAGCTTTCTTT.

The chain carries TRBV18 and TRBJ2-1; D is unresolved. Trimming stripped 3 bases from V and 2 bases from J, with 8 bases between. Germline V gene lookup returns CDR1 KGHSH and CDR2 LQKENI. The CDR3 has 14 amino acids. CDR3 DNA: TGTGCCAGCTCACCTACTTTCGCCTACAATGAGCAGTTCTTC. Protein: CASSPTFAYNEQFF. The full variable domain, completed using reference TRBV18 and TRBJ2-1, is NAGVMQNPRHLVRRRGQEARLRCSPMKGHSHVYWYRQLPEEGLKFMVYLQKENIIDESGMPKERFSAEFPKEGPSILRIQQVVRGDSAAYFCASSPTFAYNEQFFGPGTRLTVL.

There are a few counts of this clonotype. V usage is TRBV4-3 and J usage is TRBJ2-1, with a tentative D call TRBD1 (5 bases). The CDR3 has 15 residues. Trimming took 4 bases from V and 6 from J, leaving 16 bases between them. Germline V gives CDR1 LGHNA, CDR2 YSLEER. The CDR3 DNA reads TGCGCCAGCAGCCGAAGTCTGCAGGGCCCCAATGAGCAGTTCTTC. It is translated as CASSRSLQGPNEQFF.

This clonotype is medium-sized (0.01 to 0.1%) by share. The V and J genes are TRBV24-1 and TRBJ2-7; D gene ambiguous. Germline V gene sequence: CDR1 KGHDR, CDR2 SFDVKD. This CDR3 spans 15 amino acids. Between the trimmed V and J ends, which lost 4 bases and 0 bases, there was a span of 12 bases. CDR3 DNA sequence: TGTGCCACCAGTGAAGAACAAATCTGCTCCTACGAGCAGTACTTC. Its translation: CATSEEQICSYEQYF.

J is TRBJ2-7 and V is TRBV20-1; TRBD2 matches 7 bases. The CDR3 is made up of 15 amino acids. V lost 1 base to trimming and J lost 3 bases; unmatched junction nucleotides: 9. Germline V CDR1 and CDR2: DFQATT, SNEGSKA (reference sequence). As DNA, the CDR3 is TGCAGTGCTAGAGCTCCTAGCGGAGGGCGCTACGAGCAGTACTTC. Protein product: CSARAPSGGRYEQYF.

This chain connects TRBV27 to TRBJ1-2; tentative D call: TRBD1 (5 bases). This CDR3 region has 17 residues. The V and J ends lost 7 bases and 4 bases respectively, with 25 bases between them. Germline CDR1 reads MNHEY; CDR2 reads SMNVEV (reference sequence). The chain's CDR3 is CASKSGAFQGRSYGYTF. The CDR3 DNA reads as TGTGCCAGCAAGAGTGGGGCGTTCCAGGGAAGGAGCTATGGCTACACCTTC.

This clonotype was seen repeatedly, ten times or more. V and J are TRBV20-1 and TRBJ2-2; D gene unclear. The CDR3 spans 14 residues. V was clipped by 3 bases and J by 6 bases, with 14 bases between them. The germline V gene encodes CDR1 DFQATT and CDR2 SNEGSKA (reference sequence). In DNA form, the CDR3 reads TGCAGTGCTAGGGGTGACTCGTCTGCCGGGGAGCTGTTTTTT. Encoded protein: CSARGDSSAGELFF.

The genes are TRBV7-2 and TRBJ2-2; D not resolved. The CDR3 contains 14 residues. The V end was cut by 4 bases, the J end by 4 bases, with 10 bases between. Germline-derived CDR1 and CDR2 are SGHTA and FQGNSA. The CDR3 reads CASSSRIGTGELFF. Written as DNA, the CDR3 is TGTGCCAGCAGCTCGCGAATCGGCACCGGGGAGCTGTTTTTT.

The gene calls are TRBV18 and TRBJ2-6; unclear D gene. Trimming stripped 3 bases from V and 4 bases from J, with 10 bases between. This CDR3 spans 15 amino acids. Germline CDR1 reads KGHSH; CDR2 reads LQKENI. The CDR3 coding sequence is TGTGCCAGCTCACCTATTTCCTCCGGGGCCAACGTCCTGACTTTC. It is translated as CASSPISSGANVLTF. The complete variable domain, with remaining parts taken from reference TRBV18 and TRBJ2-6, reads NAGVMQNPRHLVRRRGQEARLRCSPMKGHSHVYWYRQLPEEGLKFMVYLQKENIIDESGMPKERFSAEFPKEGPSILRIQQVVRGDSAAYFCASSPISSGANVLTFGAGSRLTVL.

This clonotype qualifies as large. The genes are TRBV28 and TRBJ2-1, with a possible D match to TRBD2 (6 bases). Germline loops: CDR1 MDHEN, CDR2 SYDVKM. V was cut by 2 bases and J by 7 bases, with 15 bases left in between. The CDR3 totals 15 residues. Here the CDR3 DNA reads TGTGCCAGCAGTTTACCCCGGACTATGAGGAATGAGCAGTTCTTC. As protein: CASSLPRTMRNEQFF.

This clonotype has more than one count but fewer than ten. The rearrangement uses TRBV20-1 and TRBJ2-7; 13 bases fit TRBD2. With V trimmed by 4 bases and J by 4 bases, 7 bases remained unmatched. The CDR3 loop spans 15 amino acids. Germline-derived CDR1 and CDR2 are DFQATT and SNEGSKA (reference sequence). This chain's CDR3 is CSAKTGTSGIYEQYF. CDR3 DNA: TGCAGTGCTAAAACGGGGACTAGCGGGATTTACGAGCAGTACTTC.

J is TRBJ1-1 and V is TRBV12-3 or TRBV12-4; TRBD1 is a possible D gene (6 bases). V was pared by 5 bases and J by 3 bases, with 13 bases between. The CDR3 consists of 14 residues. The CDR3 region is CASSIREGDTEAFF. In nucleotides, the CDR3 is TGTGCCAGCAGTATCAGGGAGGGGGACACTGAAGCTTTCTTT.

The J gene is TRBJ1-1, the V gene TRBV14, with D possibly TRBD1 on 5 matching bases. V was shortened by 4 bases and J by 9 bases, with 15 bases between the two germline ends. Germline V CDR1 and CDR2: SGHDN, FVKESK. This CDR3 comprises 13 residues. Written as DNA, the CDR3 is TGTGCCAGCAGCCGAACCGGGACTCAAAAAGCTTTCTTT. Translated, it gives CASSRTGTQKAFF.

This clonotype turned up a few times. The chain uses TRBV30 and TRBJ2-7, with D tentatively TRBD1 (5 bases). This CDR3 spans 14 amino acids. V lost 3 bases and J 0 bases, leaving 12 bases between the germline ends. Germline V gene sequence: CDR1 GTSNPN, CDR2 SVGIG (reference sequence). DNA of the CDR3: TGTGCCTGGAGGACAGAAGCTTTCTCCTACGAGCAGTACTTC. It specifies CAWRTEAFSYEQYF.

The chain carries TRBV7-2 and TRBJ1-3; D not certain. This CDR3 has 15 amino acids. Trimming removed 8 bases at V and 3 bases at J, with 17 bases between. CDR1 is SGHTA and CDR2 is FQGNSA in the germline V gene. In DNA, the CDR3 is TGTGCCAGCGCCCTTAAGGGCTTCATTGGAAACACCATATATTTT. Residues: CASALKGFIGNTIYF.